Listed here are 23 T cell receptor beta chains from one sample, sequenced in a study of T cell responses to AZD1222 COVID-19 vaccine. Libraries were prepared by immunoSEQ multiplex PCR; TCRdb keeps only in-frame clonotypes and omits some of them. The table includes more than 120,000 clones, just over 85% detected once. Sequencing was performed on peripheral blood, taken 28 days after the second AZD1222 dose. The receptors were sampled from an adult who received the AZD1222 COVID-19 vaccine.

The chain has TRBV19 and TRBJ1-5; D possibly corresponds to TRBD1 (6 bases). V lost 6 bases, J lost 3 bases, and 12 bases lay in between. CDR3 size: 14 residues. Germline assignment: CDR1 LNHDA and CDR2 SQIVND (reference sequence). CDR3 sequence reads: CASRTGNSNQPQHF. For the CDR3, the DNA is TGTGCCAGTAGAACAGGGAATTCCAATCAGCCCCAGCATTTT.

The J gene is TRBJ2-5, the V gene TRBV6-2 or TRBV6-3; D might be TRBD2 (5 bases). CDR3 length: 15 amino acids. Germline loops: CDR1 MNHEY, CDR2 SVGEGT. Trimming removed 2 bases at V and 4 bases at J, with 14 bases between. The chain's CDR3 is CASSYGQAGGETQYF. In nucleotides, the CDR3 is TGTGCCAGCAGTTACGGCCAGGCTGGAGGAGAGACCCAGTACTTC.

The V call is TRBV27, the J call TRBJ2-1; D may be TRBD2 (5 bases). Germline lookup yields CDR1 MNHEY and CDR2 SMNVEV (reference sequence). The CDR3 extends over 15 amino acids. The ends were cut back, 8 bases at V and 0 bases at J, with 14 bases in the middle. The CDR3 sequence is CASSGGLSSYNEQFF. The CDR3, as DNA: TGTGCCAGCTCTGGCGGGCTTAGCTCCTACAATGAGCAGTTCTTC.

The chain is built from TRBV5-1 and TRBJ2-7, with 7 bases identical to TRBD1. This CDR3 is built from 14 residues. CDR1 SGHRS and CDR2 YFSETQ come from the germline V gene. V lost 5 bases to trimming and J lost 0 bases; unmatched junction nucleotides: 5. The CDR3 region is CASRRRDSSYEQYF. Here the CDR3 DNA reads TGCGCCAGCAGGCGCCGGGACAGCTCCTACGAGCAGTACTTC.

This clone was counted once. The rearrangement links TRBV7-5 to TRBJ2-2; the table gives TRBD2 as D, unverified against the DNA. TRBV7-5 is a known pseudogene. The CDR3 runs 17 residues. The CDR3 region is CARSLGDSGSDTGELFF. The CDR3 DNA reads as TGTGCCAGAAGCTTAGGAGATTCCGGGAGTGACACCGGGGAGCTGTTTTTT.

The chain is built from TRBV28 and TRBJ1-6; no clear D. The CDR3 length is 14 residues. Germline CDR1 is MDHEN and CDR2 is SYDVKM. V was shortened by 4 bases and J by 4 bases, with 8 bases between the two germline ends. CDR3 in amino acids: CASSSPGYNSPLHF. The CDR3 coding sequence is TGTGCCAGCAGTTCACCCGGATATAATTCACCCCTCCACTTT.

For the CDR3, the DNA is TGTGCCAGCAGCCAAGGTTTTGGGGGTTACGAGCAGTACTTC. Residues: CASSQGFGGYEQYF. The rearrangement links TRBV3-1 (or the pseudogene TRBV3-2) to TRBJ2-7; D tentatively fits TRBD1 or TRBD2 (5 bases each). This CDR3 spans 14 amino acids. Germline assignment: CDR1 LGHDT and CDR2 YNNKEL (reference sequence). The V end was cut by 1 base, the J end by 4 bases, with 11 bases between.

The chain carries TRBV6-5 and TRBJ1-2; possible D gene TRBD1, 5 bases. In germline, CDR1 is MNHEY, CDR2 SVGAGI. The CDR3 length is 13 residues. With 6 bases removed from V and 3 bases from J, the gap between germline ends came to 11 bases. The DNA for the CDR3 is TGTGCCAGCAGGTGGAGAGGGGACTATGGCTACACCTTC. It yields the protein CASRWRGDYGYTF.

The gene calls are TRBV30 and TRBJ2-2, with TRBD1 identical over 8 bases. The CDR3 is 15 amino acids. The V and J ends lost 0 bases and 2 bases, in that order; junction bases with no gene match: 2. The germline V gene has CDR1 GTSNPN and CDR2 SVGIG (reference sequence). CDR3 in amino acids: CAWSVQGENTGELFF. DNA of the CDR3: TGTGCCTGGAGTGTACAGGGGGAAAACACCGGGGAGCTGTTTTTT. The full variable domain, its missing parts supplied by reference TRBV30 and TRBJ2-2, is SQTIHQWPATLVQPVGSPLSLECTVEGTSNPNLYWYRQAAGRGLQLLFYSVGIGQISSEVPQNLSASRPQDRQFILSSKKLLLSDSGFYLCAWSVQGENTGELFFGEGSRLTVL.

About this clone: The junction differs from germline at one of its ends, possibly a read error. This chain links TRBV6-4 with TRBJ2-3; TRBD2 aligns across 16 bases. This CDR3 comprises 18 residues. The V gene's germline CDR1 is MRHNA and CDR2 SNTAGT. Here the CDR3 DNA reads TGTGCCCGCAGCGGACCGGGACTAGCGGGAGGGCGTCGGGATACGCAGTATTTT. Its translation is CARSGPGLAGGRRDTQYF.

The rearrangement uses TRBV5-1 and TRBJ2-2, with a tentative D call TRBD2 (6 bases). V lost 7 bases, J lost 7 bases, and 17 bases lay in between. The CDR3 length is 14 residues. From germline, CDR1 is SGHRS and CDR2 YFSETQ. Written as DNA, the CDR3 is TGCGCCAGCGGAGCGGACCCCGGGGGCGGGGAGCTGTTTTTT. Protein: CASGADPGGGELFF.

The count of this clone is one. The chain combines TRBV7-2 with TRBJ2-5, with 7 bases identical to TRBD2. The CDR3 is 13 amino acids. J lost 6 bases, V lost 3 bases, and 4 bases had no gene match. The germline V gene encodes CDR1 SGHTA and CDR2 FQGNSA. As DNA, the CDR3 is TGTGCCAGCAGCTTCGGACTAGGCAAGACCCAGTACTTC. As protein: CASSFGLGKTQYF.

The chain recombines TRBV6-1 with TRBJ1-1, with a tentative D call TRBD1 (5 bases). Trimming took off 2 bases at V and 9 bases at J, with 16 bases between the two ends. This CDR3 is built from 14 residues. CDR1 and CDR2 (germline): MNHNS, SASEGT. The chain's CDR3 is CASSERGGSEKAFF. As DNA, the CDR3 is TGTGCCAGCAGTGAAAGGGGCGGGAGTGAGAAAGCTTTCTTT.

The rearrangement uses TRBV6-5 and TRBJ1-2; D is perhaps TRBD1 (6 bases). This CDR3 is built from 14 residues. Per the germline V gene, CDR1 is MNHEY and CDR2 is SVGAGI. V was trimmed by 4 bases and J by 5 bases, leaving 14 bases between them. CDR3 DNA sequence: TGTGCCAGCAGTTTGTCCGGGACACCGTATGGCTACACCTTC. Encoded protein: CASSLSGTPYGYTF.

The genes are TRBV30 and TRBJ2-7, with D perhaps being TRBD1 or TRBD2 (5 bases each). The V gene's germline CDR1 is GTSNPN and CDR2 SVGIG (reference sequence). The CDR3 loop spans 14 amino acids. V lost 5 bases and J 1 base, leaving 15 bases between the germline ends. The CDR3 DNA reads TGTGCCTGGGCCGGGACGACTTTTTCCTACGAGCAGTACTTC. It yields the protein CAWAGTTFSYEQYF.

This clone was recorded only once. The gene calls are TRBV6-6 and TRBJ1-6, with a weak D call TRBD1 (6 bases). This CDR3 contains 12 residues. Trimming stripped 6 bases from V and 8 bases from J, with 8 bases between. The V gene's germline CDR1 is MNHNY and CDR2 SVGAGI (reference sequence). DNA of the CDR3: TGTGCCAGCAGCGCAGGGGATTCACCCCTCCACTTT. It encodes CASSAGDSPLHF.

The DNA for the CDR3 is TGTGCCAGCAGCCCCCGCTGGGAAAAACTGTTTTTT. This translates into CASSPRWEKLFF. This rearrangement joins TRBV2 to TRBJ1-4; D is uncertain. Germline lookup yields CDR1 SNHLY and CDR2 FYNNEI. V was shortened by 6 bases and J by 8 bases, with 10 bases between the two germline ends. CDR3 size: 12 residues.

CDR3 sequence (DNA): TGTGCCAGCAGCCGCAGACTAGCAGACACCGGGGAGCTGTTTTTT. This translates into CASSRRLADTGELFF. This chain connects TRBV4-2 to TRBJ2-2; 7 bases match TRBD2. Trimming at V came to 4 bases and at J to 3 bases, leaving 5 bases not matched to a gene. The CDR3 loop spans 15 amino acids. Germline V gene lookup returns CDR1 LGHNA and CDR2 YNFKEQ.

This chain uses TRBV18 with TRBJ1-5, with D tentatively TRBD1 (6 bases). The CDR3 loop spans 14 amino acids. Between the trimmed V and J ends, which lost 5 bases and 6 bases, there was a span of 14 bases. The V gene's germline CDR1 is KGHSH and CDR2 LQKENI. Here the CDR3 reads CASSKNRDGQPQHF. In DNA, the CDR3 is TGTGCCAGCTCAAAAAACAGGGACGGTCAGCCCCAGCATTTT.

Only one count was recorded for this clone. The CDR3 DNA reads as TGTGCCAGCAGTGAAGGGACAGCCAACTATGGCTACACCTTC. Its protein is CASSEGTANYGYTF. This chain joins TRBV2 and TRBJ1-2; D is perhaps TRBD1 (6 bases). V was shortened by 1 base and J by 2 bases, with 8 bases between the two germline ends. The length of the CDR3 is 14 residues. CDR1 SNHLY and CDR2 FYNNEI come from the germline V gene. Full variable domain (missing parts from reference TRBV2 and TRBJ1-2): EPEVTQTPSHQVTQMGQEVILRCVPISNHLYFYWYRQILGQKVEFLVSFYNNEISEKSEIFDDQFSVERPDGSNFTLKIRSTKLEDSAMYFCASSEGTANYGYTFGSGTRLTVV.

This sequence joins TRBV2 and TRBJ2-5; 14 bases agree with TRBD2. J gave up 9 bases and V 6 bases, and 9 bases lay outside the gene matches. The CDR3 totals 15 residues. The germline CDR1 and CDR2 sequences are SNHLY and FYNNEI. The CDR3 region is CASRGLAGGTSPQYF. DNA of the CDR3: TGTGCCAGCAGAGGACTAGCGGGAGGCACTAGTCCCCAGTACTTC. Variable domain in full (rest from reference TRBV2 and TRBJ2-5): EPEVTQTPSHQVTQMGQEVILRCVPISNHLYFYWYRQILGQKVEFLVSFYNNEISEKSEIFDDQFSVERPDGSNFTLKIRSTKLEDSAMYFCASRGLAGGTSPQYFGPGTRLLVL.

The chain couples TRBV2 to TRBJ2-5, with D unclear. Germline loops: CDR1 SNHLY, CDR2 FYNNEI. The CDR3 runs to 11 residues. The V end lost 7 bases, the J end lost 4 bases, and 7 bases lay between the germline ends. The CDR3 reads CASTVSETQYF. The CDR3 nucleotides read TGTGCCAGCACGGTCTCAGAGACCCAGTACTTC.

CDR3 nucleotides: TGTGCCAGTAGTCCCCTCGGGGGGTCGAACACCGGGGAGCTGTTTTTT. Translation gives CASSPLGGSNTGELFF. The V gene is TRBV19, the J gene TRBJ2-2, with 7 bases fitting TRBD2. Germline V gene data show CDR1 as LNHDA and CDR2 as SQIVND (reference sequence). The CDR3 runs 16 residues. After removal of 5 bases from V and 0 bases from J, the junction contained 6 bases not matched to a gene.